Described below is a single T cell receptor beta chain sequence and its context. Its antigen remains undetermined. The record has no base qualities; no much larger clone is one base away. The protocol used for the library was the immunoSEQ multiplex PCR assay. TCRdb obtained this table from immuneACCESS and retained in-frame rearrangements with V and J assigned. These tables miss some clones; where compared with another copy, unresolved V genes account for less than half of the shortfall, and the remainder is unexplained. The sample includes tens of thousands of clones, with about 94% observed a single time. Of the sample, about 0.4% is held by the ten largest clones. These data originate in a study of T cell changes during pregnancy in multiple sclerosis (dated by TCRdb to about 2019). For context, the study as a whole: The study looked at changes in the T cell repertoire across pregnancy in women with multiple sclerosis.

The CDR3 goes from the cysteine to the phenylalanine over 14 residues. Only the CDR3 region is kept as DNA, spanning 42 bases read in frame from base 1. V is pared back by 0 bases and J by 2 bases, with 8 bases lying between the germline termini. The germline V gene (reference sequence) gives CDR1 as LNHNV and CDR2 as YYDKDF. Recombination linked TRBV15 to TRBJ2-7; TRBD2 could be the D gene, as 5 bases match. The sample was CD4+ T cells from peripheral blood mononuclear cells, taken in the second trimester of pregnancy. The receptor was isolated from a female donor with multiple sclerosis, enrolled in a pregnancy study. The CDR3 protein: CATSREGGAYEQYF. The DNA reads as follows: TGTGCCACCAGCAGAGAAGGAGGAGCCTACGAGCAGTACTTC.